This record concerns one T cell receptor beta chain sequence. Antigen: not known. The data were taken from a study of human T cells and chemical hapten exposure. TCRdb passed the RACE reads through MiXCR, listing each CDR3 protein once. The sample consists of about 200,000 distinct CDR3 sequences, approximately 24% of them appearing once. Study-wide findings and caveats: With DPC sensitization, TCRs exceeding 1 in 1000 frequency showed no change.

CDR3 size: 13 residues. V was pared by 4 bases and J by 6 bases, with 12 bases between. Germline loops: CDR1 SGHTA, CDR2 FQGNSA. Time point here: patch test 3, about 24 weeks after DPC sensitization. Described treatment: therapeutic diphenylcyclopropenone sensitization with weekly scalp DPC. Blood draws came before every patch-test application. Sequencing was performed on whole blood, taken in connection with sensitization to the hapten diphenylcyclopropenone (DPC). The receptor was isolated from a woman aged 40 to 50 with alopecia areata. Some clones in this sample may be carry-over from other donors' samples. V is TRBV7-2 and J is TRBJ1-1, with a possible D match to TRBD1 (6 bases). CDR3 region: CASSSFQGPEAFF. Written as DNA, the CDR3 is TGTGCCAGCAGCTCCTTCCAGGGGCCTGAAGCTTTCTTT.